One and the same sample provided the 7 T cell receptor beta chains below, sequenced in a study of cytomegalovirus exposure and HLA in healthy donors. The PCR employed 60 Vbeta primers together with 13 Jbeta primers. Measured with immunoSEQ multiplex PCR; TCRdb has only the in-frame clones, and not every one. This sample has some 95,000 clones, with about three quarters found just once. The specimen was PBMCs. All receptors derive from a middle-aged man in good health and CMV-seropositive.

The chain carries TRBV6-5 and TRBJ1-2, with a weak D call TRBD1 (5 bases). With 9 bases removed from V and 8 bases from J, the gap between germline ends came to 22 bases. The CDR3 consists of 14 residues. CDR1 is MNHEY and CDR2 is SVGAGI in the germline V gene. The CDR3 reads CASTSLEGRWGYTF. CDR3 in DNA: TGTGCCAGTACTTCACTGGAGGGGAGGTGGGGCTACACCTTC.

This clone has more than one count but fewer than ten. The same CDR3 is also encoded by other DNA sequences in this sample. As DNA, the CDR3 is TGTGCCAGCAGTTTGATAGCGGGGGGTGCCGGGGAGCTGTTTTTT. Translation gives CASSLIAGGAGELFF. V is TRBV27 and J is TRBJ2-2; 10 bases line up with TRBD2. This CDR3 is 15 amino acids long. CDR1 and CDR2 from the germline V gene are MNHEY and SMNVEV (reference sequence). The J segment lost 6 bases and the V segment lost 3 bases, leaving 4 bases of the junction unmatched.

This chain joins TRBV5-5 and TRBJ1-2; 11 nucleotides agree with TRBD1. Germline lookup yields CDR1 SGHKS and CDR2 YYEKEE (reference sequence). This CDR3 is built from 14 residues. V lost 6 bases, J lost 8 bases, and 9 bases stayed unmatched. The CDR3: CASTAGQGAGGYTF. The CDR3 DNA is TGTGCCAGCACCGCTGGACAGGGGGCTGGGGGCTACACCTTC.

DNA for the CDR3: TGTGCCATCAGTGAGACTCCCCCGAGCTCCTACAATGAGCAGTTCTTC. Encoded protein: CAISETPPSSYNEQFF. V usage is TRBV10-3 and J usage is TRBJ2-1, with D unclear. V was pared by 2 bases and J by 0 bases, with 11 bases between. CDR3 length equals 16 residues. The germline V gene encodes CDR1 ENHRY and CDR2 SYGVKD.

The V call is TRBV7-2, the J call TRBJ2-7; TRBD2 matches 7 bases. CDR1 is SGHTA and CDR2 is FQGNSA in the germline V gene. V was clipped by 1 base and J by 2 bases; unmatched bases: 2. This CDR3 is 14 amino acids long. The CDR3, as DNA: TGTGCCAGCAGCTTAGAGGCGGGGGCCTACGAGCAGTACTTC. It is translated as CASSLEAGAYEQYF.

This chain connects TRBV29-1 to TRBJ2-3; weak D call: TRBD1 (6 bases). With 6 bases removed from V and 2 bases from J, the gap between germline ends came to 9 bases. The CDR3 is made up of 12 amino acids. CDR1 is SQVTM, CDR2 ANQGSEA, per germline. CDR3 DNA sequence: TGCAGCGTCGGGGACAACACAGATACGCAGTATTTT. Encoded protein: CSVGDNTDTQYF.

V gene TRBV5-1 combines with J gene TRBJ1-1; 9 bases are a match to TRBD1. This CDR3 is built from 14 residues. Losses at the gene ends were 4 bases for V and 2 bases for J; bases not matched to a gene: 3. Germline values: CDR1 SGHRS, CDR2 YFSETQ. CDR3 protein: CASSKGQGNTEAFF. The CDR3 DNA follows: TGCGCCAGCAGCAAGGGACAGGGCAACACTGAAGCTTTCTTT. Using reference TRBV5-1 and TRBJ1-1 for the parts outside the CDR3, the full variable domain is KAGVTQTPRYLIKTRGQQVTLSCSPISGHRSVSWYQQTPGQGLQFLFEYFSETQRNKGNFPGRFSGRQFSNSRSEMNVSTLELGDSALYLCASSKGQGNTEAFFGQGTRLTVV.